This section outlines one T cell receptor (beta chain) sequence together with its context. This sample stems from a study of blood T cells in healthy people across ages. Trimming stripped 5 bases from V and 0 bases from J, with 16 bases between. This CDR3 has 16 residues. CDR1 SEHNR and CDR2 FQNEAQ come from the germline V gene (reference sequence). Then a second PCR, running about 7 to 11 cycles, was carried out with a sample-barcoded 5' primer and a J-beta primer mix. One entry per CDR3 protein results from TCRdb running MiXCR on the 5' RACE reads. The data contain roughly 800,000 distinct CDR3 sequences, roughly 53% of them seen just once; the ten biggest clones take up 40% to 50%.

Sample: blood. V usage is TRBV7-9 and J usage is TRBJ1-1, with a tentative D call TRBD1 (5 bases). This clonotype originated in a man older than 75 in good health. DNA for the CDR3: TGTGCCAGCAGCATTACCCCGGGACTGCTGAACACTGAAGCTTTCTTT. This codes for CASSITPGLLNTEAFF.